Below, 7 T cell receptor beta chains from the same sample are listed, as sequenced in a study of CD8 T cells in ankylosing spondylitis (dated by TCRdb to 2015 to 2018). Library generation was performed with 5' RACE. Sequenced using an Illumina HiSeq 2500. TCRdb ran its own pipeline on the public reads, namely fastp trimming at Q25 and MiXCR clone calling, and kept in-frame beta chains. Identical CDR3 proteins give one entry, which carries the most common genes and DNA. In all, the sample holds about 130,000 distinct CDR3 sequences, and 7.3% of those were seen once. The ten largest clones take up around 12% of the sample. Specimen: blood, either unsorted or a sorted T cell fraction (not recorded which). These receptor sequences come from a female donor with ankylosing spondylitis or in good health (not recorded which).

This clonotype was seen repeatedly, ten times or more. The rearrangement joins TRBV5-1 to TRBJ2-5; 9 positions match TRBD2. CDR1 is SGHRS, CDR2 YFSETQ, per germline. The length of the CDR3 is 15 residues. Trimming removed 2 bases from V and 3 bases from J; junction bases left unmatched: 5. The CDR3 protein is CASSFALAGKETQYF. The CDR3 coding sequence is TGCGCCAGCAGCTTCGCCCTAGCGGGGAAAGAGACCCAGTACTTC.

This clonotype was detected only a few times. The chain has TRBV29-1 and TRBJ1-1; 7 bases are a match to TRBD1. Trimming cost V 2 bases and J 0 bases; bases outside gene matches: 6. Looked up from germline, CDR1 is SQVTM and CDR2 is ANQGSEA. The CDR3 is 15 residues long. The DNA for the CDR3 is TGCAGCGTTGAATACCAGGGGGGTATGAACACTGAAGCTTTCTTT. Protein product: CSVEYQGGMNTEAFF.

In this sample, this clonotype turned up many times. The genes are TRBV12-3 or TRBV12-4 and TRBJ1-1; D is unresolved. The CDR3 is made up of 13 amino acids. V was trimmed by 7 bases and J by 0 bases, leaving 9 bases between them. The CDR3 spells CASTLGLNTEAFF. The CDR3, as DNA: TGTGCCAGCACTCTAGGTCTGAACACTGAAGCTTTCTTT.

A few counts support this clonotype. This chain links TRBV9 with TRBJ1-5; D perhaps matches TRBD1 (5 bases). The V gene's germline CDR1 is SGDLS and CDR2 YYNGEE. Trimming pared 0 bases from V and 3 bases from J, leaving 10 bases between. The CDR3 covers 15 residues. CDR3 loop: CASSVEPGPNQPQHF. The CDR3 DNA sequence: TGTGCCAGCAGCGTAGAGCCAGGGCCCAATCAGCCCCAGCATTTT.

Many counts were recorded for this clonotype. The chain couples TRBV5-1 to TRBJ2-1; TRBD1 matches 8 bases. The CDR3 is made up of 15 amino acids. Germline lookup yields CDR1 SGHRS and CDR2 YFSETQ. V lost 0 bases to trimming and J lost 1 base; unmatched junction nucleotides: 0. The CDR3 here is CASSLGTGSYNEQFF. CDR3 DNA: TGCGCCAGCAGCTTGGGGACAGGGTCCTACAATGAGCAGTTCTTC.

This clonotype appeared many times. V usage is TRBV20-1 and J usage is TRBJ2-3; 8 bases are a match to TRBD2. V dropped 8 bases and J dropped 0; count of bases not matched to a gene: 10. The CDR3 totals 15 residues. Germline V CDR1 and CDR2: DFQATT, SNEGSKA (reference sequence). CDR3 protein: CSPKPGGASTDTQYF. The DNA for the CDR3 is TGCAGTCCAAAACCCGGGGGGGCTAGCACAGATACGCAGTATTTT.

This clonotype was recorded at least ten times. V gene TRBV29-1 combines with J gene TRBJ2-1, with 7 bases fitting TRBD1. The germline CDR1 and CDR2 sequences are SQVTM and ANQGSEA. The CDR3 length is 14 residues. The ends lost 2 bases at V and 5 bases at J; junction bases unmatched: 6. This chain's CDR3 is CSVESTGEDNEQFF. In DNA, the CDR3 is TGCAGCGTTGAAAGCACAGGGGAAGACAATGAGCAGTTCTTC.